This is a list of T cell receptor beta chains from one sample in a study of brain metastases from non-small cell lung cancer. The data were produced by immunoSEQ multiplex PCR, yet TCRdb's version contains in-frame clones alone and is incomplete. The sample records just over 1,400 clones, around 85% being singletons. The sample was tissue from a brain metastasis. These receptors all come from a donor at least 40 years old with non-small cell lung cancer. Each CDR3 is given with its conserved first and last residue. A D gene is named only where the DNA matches it firmly. Clone size is not always given. Where it is, it says once, few, many or a class for expanded clones.

d_call: .
j_call: TRBJ2-5
v_call: TRBV14
clone_size: .
cdr3_aa: CASSKEETQYF
cdr3_nt: TGTGCCAGCAGTAAAGAAGAGACCCAGTACTTC

d_call: TRBD2
j_call: TRBJ2-1
v_call: TRBV11-3
clone_size: .
cdr3_aa: CASSLLAGGPGEQFF
cdr3_nt: TGTGCCAGCAGCTTGCTAGCGGGAGGGCCGGGTGAGCAGTTCTTC

d_call: TRBD1
j_call: TRBJ1-1
v_call: TRBV30
clone_size: .
cdr3_aa: CAGLGQAFRVFF
cdr3_nt: TGTGCCGGATTGGGACAGGCCTTTAGGGTTTTCTTT

d_call: .
j_call: TRBJ1-5
v_call: TRBV23-1
clone_size: .
cdr3_aa: CASSHWGASNQPQHF
cdr3_nt: TGCGCCAGCAGTCACTGGGGGGCTAGCAATCAGCCCCAGCATTTT

d_call: .
j_call: TRBJ1-5
v_call: TRBV27
clone_size: large
cdr3_aa: CASRSWGPNQPQHF
cdr3_nt: TGTGCCAGCAGATCCTGGGGGCCTAATCAGCCCCAGCATTTT

d_call: .
j_call: TRBJ2-1
v_call: TRBV12-3/TRBV12-4
clone_size: .
cdr3_aa: CASSDGFYNEQFF
cdr3_nt: TGTGCCAGCAGTGATGGGTTTTACAATGAGCAGTTCTTC

d_call: TRBD1
j_call: TRBJ2-1
v_call: TRBV5-1
clone_size: once
cdr3_aa: CASSFTGTGLVNEQFF
cdr3_nt: TGCGCCAGCAGCTTTACCGGGACAGGGCTGGTAAATGAGCAGTTCTTC

d_call: .
j_call: TRBJ1-5
v_call: TRBV7-6
clone_size: .
cdr3_aa: CASSLQGEQPQHF
cdr3_nt: TGTGCCAGCAGCTTACAGGGCGAGCAGCCCCAGCATTTT

d_call: TRBD2
j_call: TRBJ2-3
v_call: TRBV5-1
clone_size: .
cdr3_aa: CASSLALAGDHTDTQYF
cdr3_nt: TGCGCCAGCAGCTTGGCTCTAGCGGGGGATCACACAGATACGCAGTATTTT

d_call: TRBD1
j_call: TRBJ2-5
v_call: TRBV18
clone_size: .
cdr3_aa: CASSRQGSQETQYF
cdr3_nt: TGTGCCAGCTCACGACAGGGGTCCCAAGAGACCCAGTACTTC

d_call: TRBD2
j_call: TRBJ2-5
v_call: TRBV29-1
clone_size: .
cdr3_aa: CSVENGGGETQYF
cdr3_nt: TGCAGCGTTGAAAACGGGGGGGGTGAGACCCAGTACTTC

d_call: .
j_call: TRBJ2-7
v_call: TRBV6-5
clone_size: .
cdr3_aa: CASSPDRNSYEQYF
cdr3_nt: TGTGCCAGCAGCCCGGACAGAAACTCCTACGAGCAGTACTTC

d_call: .
j_call: TRBJ1-1
v_call: TRBV5-4
clone_size: .
cdr3_aa: CASSLGGGEGNTEAFF
cdr3_nt: TGTGCCAGCAGCTTGGGTGGGGGTGAGGGGAACACTGAAGCTTTCTTT

d_call: TRBD2
j_call: TRBJ2-1
v_call: TRBV2
clone_size: few
cdr3_aa: CASSEAGLAGVDEQFF
cdr3_nt: TGTGCCAGCAGTGAAGCAGGGCTAGCGGGAGTTGATGAGCAGTTCTTC

d_call: TRBD1
j_call: TRBJ2-5
v_call: TRBV6-5
clone_size: .
cdr3_aa: CASSYSTGTGGTQYF
cdr3_nt: TGTGCCAGCAGTTACTCGACCGGGACAGGCGGGACCCAGTACTTC

d_call: .
j_call: TRBJ2-1
v_call: TRBV7-9
clone_size: .
cdr3_aa: CASSLGYNEQFF
cdr3_nt: TGTGCCAGCAGCTTAGGCTACAATGAGCAGTTCTTC

d_call: .
j_call: TRBJ2-1
v_call: TRBV10-1
clone_size: .
cdr3_aa: CASSESSYEQFF
cdr3_nt: TGCGCCAGCAGTGAGAGTAGTTATGAGCAGTTCTTC

d_call: TRBD1
j_call: TRBJ1-2
v_call: TRBV30
clone_size: .
cdr3_aa: CAWTAGQTYYTF
cdr3_nt: TGTGCCTGGACCGCGGGACAGACCTACTACACCTTC

d_call: .
j_call: TRBJ1-1
v_call: TRBV14
clone_size: once
cdr3_aa: CASSQNTGNAEAFF
cdr3_nt: TGTGCCAGCAGCCAAAACACAGGGAACGCTGAAGCTTTCTTT

d_call: .
j_call: TRBJ1-1
v_call: TRBV9
clone_size: .
cdr3_aa: CASSVGTLGNTEAFF
cdr3_nt: TGTGCCAGCAGCGTCGGGACGCTGGGGAACACTGAAGCTTTCTTT

d_call: .
j_call: TRBJ2-7
v_call: TRBV5-6
clone_size: .
cdr3_aa: CASSLTARTAIYEQYF
cdr3_nt: TGTGCCAGCAGCCTCACCGCCCGGACGGCGATCTACGAGCAGTACTTC

d_call: .
j_call: TRBJ1-6
v_call: TRBV19
clone_size: .
cdr3_aa: CASCQGGNSPLHF
cdr3_nt: TGTGCCAGTTGCCAGGGTGGGAATTCACCCCTCCACTTT

d_call: .
j_call: TRBJ1-1
v_call: TRBV18
clone_size: .
cdr3_aa: CASSPVGPRAFF
cdr3_nt: TGTGCCAGCTCACCGGTAGGGCCCCGGGCTTTCTTT

d_call: .
j_call: TRBJ1-5
v_call: TRBV6-1
clone_size: .
cdr3_aa: CASSEQGWGSQPQHF
cdr3_nt: TGTGCCAGCAGTGAACAGGGTTGGGGGAGTCAGCCCCAGCATTTT

d_call: .
j_call: TRBJ2-2
v_call: TRBV19
clone_size: .
cdr3_aa: CASSPFRGADGELFF
cdr3_nt: TGTGCCAGTAGTCCCTTTAGGGGGGCGGACGGGGAGCTGTTTTTT

d_call: TRBD1
j_call: TRBJ2-1
v_call: TRBV7-9
clone_size: .
cdr3_aa: CASSHRDRAFF
cdr3_nt: TGTGCCAGCAGTCACCGGGACAGGGCTTTCTTC

d_call: .
j_call: TRBJ2-3
v_call: TRBV6-5
clone_size: .
cdr3_aa: CASSYTQSDTQYF
cdr3_nt: TGTGCCAGCAGTTACACCCAATCAGATACGCAGTATTTT

d_call: .
j_call: TRBJ2-3
v_call: TRBV7-9
clone_size: .
cdr3_aa: CASSLPGEDTQYF
cdr3_nt: TGTGCCAGCAGCTTACCCGGGGAAGATACGCAGTATTTT

d_call: .
j_call: TRBJ1-6
v_call: TRBV3-1/TRBV3-2
clone_size: .
cdr3_aa: CASSQDQGSESPLHF
cdr3_nt: TGTGCCAGCAGCCAAGACCAGGGGTCAGAATCACCCCTCCACTTT

d_call: .
j_call: TRBJ1-5
v_call: TRBV7-9
clone_size: .
cdr3_aa: CASSLGGQPQHF
cdr3_nt: TGTGCCAGCAGCTTAGGGGGTCAGCCCCAGCATTTT

d_call: .
j_call: TRBJ2-7
v_call: TRBV18
clone_size: .
cdr3_aa: CASSHFPTGSSYEQYF
cdr3_nt: TGTGCCAGCTCACATTTCCCCACTGGGAGCTCCTACGAGCAGTACTTC

d_call: .
j_call: TRBJ2-2
v_call: TRBV19
clone_size: .
cdr3_aa: CASSTTEDTGELFF
cdr3_nt: TGTGCCAGTAGTACCACAGAGGACACCGGGGAGCTGTTTTTT

d_call: TRBD2
j_call: TRBJ2-7
v_call: TRBV7-9
clone_size: .
cdr3_aa: CASRLTLRGRAYEQYF
cdr3_nt: TGTGCCAGCAGATTGACCCTTAGAGGGAGGGCCTACGAGCAGTACTTC

d_call: .
j_call: TRBJ2-7
v_call: TRBV30
clone_size: .
cdr3_aa: CAWSLSYEQYF
cdr3_nt: TGTGCCTGGAGCCTGTCCTACGAGCAGTACTTC

d_call: .
j_call: TRBJ2-5
v_call: TRBV9
clone_size: .
cdr3_aa: CASSPNPSEGAQYF
cdr3_nt: TGTGCCAGCAGCCCCAATCCCTCAGAAGGAGCCCAGTACTTC

d_call: .
j_call: TRBJ2-3
v_call: TRBV14
clone_size: .
cdr3_aa: CASSQDWQGSDTQYF
cdr3_nt: TGTGCCAGCAGCCAAGATTGGCAGGGATCAGATACGCAGTATTTT

d_call: .
j_call: TRBJ2-5
v_call: TRBV15
clone_size: .
cdr3_aa: CATSRDVGDAETQYF
cdr3_nt: TGTGCCACCAGCAGAGATGTGGGAGACGCAGAGACCCAGTACTTC

d_call: TRBD1
j_call: TRBJ2-1
v_call: TRBV25-1
clone_size: .
cdr3_aa: CASTRTGAMFF
cdr3_nt: TGTGCCAGCACCCGGACAGGGGCGATGTTCTTC

d_call: .
j_call: TRBJ1-1
v_call: TRBV5-4
clone_size: once
cdr3_aa: CASSLRSGRTTEAFF
cdr3_nt: TGTGCCAGCAGCTTGCGCTCAGGTAGGACCACTGAAGCTTTCTTT

d_call: .
j_call: TRBJ1-2
v_call: TRBV10-2
clone_size: once
cdr3_aa: CASRGWGHYDYTF
cdr3_nt: TGCGCCAGCAGGGGTTGGGGGCACTATGACTACACCTTC

d_call: .
j_call: TRBJ1-6
v_call: TRBV6-5
clone_size: once
cdr3_aa: CASIRGYNSPLHF
cdr3_nt: TGTGCCAGCATACGGGGTTATAATTCACCCCTCCACTTT

d_call: .
j_call: TRBJ2-7
v_call: TRBV6-1
clone_size: .
cdr3_aa: CASSEAHGRYEQYF
cdr3_nt: TGTGCCAGCAGTGAAGCTCATGGTCGCTACGAGCAGTACTTC

d_call: .
j_call: TRBJ1-5
v_call: TRBV6-1
clone_size: .
cdr3_aa: CASSEFWTYSNQPQHF
cdr3_nt: TGTGCCAGCAGTGAATTCTGGACATATAGCAATCAGCCCCAGCATTTT

d_call: .
j_call: TRBJ2-1
v_call: TRBV11-3
clone_size: .
cdr3_aa: CASSPQSVEQFF
cdr3_nt: TGTGCCAGCAGCCCCCAAAGCGTGGAGCAGTTCTTC

d_call: TRBD2
j_call: TRBJ2-5
v_call: TRBV2
clone_size: once
cdr3_aa: CASRRDLAGGRETQYF
cdr3_nt: TGTGCCAGCAGGAGAGATCTAGCGGGAGGAAGGGAGACCCAGTACTTC

d_call: TRBD2
j_call: TRBJ2-3
v_call: TRBV29-1
clone_size: .
cdr3_aa: CSVENWERTSQEGDTQYF
cdr3_nt: TGCAGCGTTGAGAATTGGGAAAGGACTAGCCAAGAGGGGGATACGCAGTATTTT

d_call: TRBD1
j_call: TRBJ2-1
v_call: TRBV12-3/TRBV12-4
clone_size: .
cdr3_aa: CASSTVTGNEQFF
cdr3_nt: TGTGCCAGCAGCACTGTGACAGGGAATGAGCAGTTCTTC

d_call: .
j_call: TRBJ2-1
v_call: TRBV23-1
clone_size: .
cdr3_aa: CASSLPGQGNEQFF
cdr3_nt: TGCGCCAGCAGTCTCCCAGGTCAGGGAAATGAGCAGTTCTTC

d_call: TRBD2
j_call: TRBJ2-7
v_call: TRBV7-9
clone_size: .
cdr3_aa: CASRLTLGGRAYEQYF
cdr3_nt: TGTGCCAGCAGATTGACCCTTGGAGGGAGGGCCTACGAGCAGTACTTC

d_call: .
j_call: TRBJ1-2
v_call: TRBV11-3
clone_size: .
cdr3_aa: CASSSGSLLENTF
cdr3_nt: TGTGCCAGCAGCTCGGGGTCGCTCTTGGAGAACACCTTC

d_call: TRBD1
j_call: TRBJ2-5
v_call: TRBV5-5
clone_size: .
cdr3_aa: CASSSSAGQGGETQYF
cdr3_nt: TGTGCCAGCAGCTCCTCGGCTGGACAGGGAGGCGAGACCCAGTACTTC